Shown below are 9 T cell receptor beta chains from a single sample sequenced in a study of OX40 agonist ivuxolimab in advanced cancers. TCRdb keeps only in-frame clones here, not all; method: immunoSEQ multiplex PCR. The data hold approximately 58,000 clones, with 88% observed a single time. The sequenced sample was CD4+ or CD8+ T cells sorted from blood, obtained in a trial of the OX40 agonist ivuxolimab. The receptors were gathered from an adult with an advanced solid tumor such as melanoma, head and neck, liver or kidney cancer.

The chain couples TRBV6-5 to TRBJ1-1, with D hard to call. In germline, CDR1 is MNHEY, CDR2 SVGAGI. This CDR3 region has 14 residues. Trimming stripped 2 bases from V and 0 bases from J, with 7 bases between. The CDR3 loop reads CASSYTRLNTEAFF. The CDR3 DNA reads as TGTGCCAGCAGTTACACAAGATTGAACACTGAAGCTTTCTTT.

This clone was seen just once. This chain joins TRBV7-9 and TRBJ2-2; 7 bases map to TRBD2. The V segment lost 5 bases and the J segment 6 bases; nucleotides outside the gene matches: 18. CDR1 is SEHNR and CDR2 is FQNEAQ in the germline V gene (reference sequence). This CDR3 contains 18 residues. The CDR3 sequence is CASSQVGFGGSASGELFF. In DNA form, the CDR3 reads TGTGCCAGCAGCCAGGTTGGGTTTGGCGGGAGCGCTTCCGGGGAGCTGTTTTTT.

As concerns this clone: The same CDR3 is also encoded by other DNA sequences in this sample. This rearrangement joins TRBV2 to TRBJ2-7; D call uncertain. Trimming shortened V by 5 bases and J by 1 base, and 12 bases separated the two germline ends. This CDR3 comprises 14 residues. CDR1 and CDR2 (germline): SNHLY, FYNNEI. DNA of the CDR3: TGTGCCAGCAGTAGTCAACAGCGTTCCTACGAGCAGTACTTC. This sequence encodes CASSSQQRSYEQYF.

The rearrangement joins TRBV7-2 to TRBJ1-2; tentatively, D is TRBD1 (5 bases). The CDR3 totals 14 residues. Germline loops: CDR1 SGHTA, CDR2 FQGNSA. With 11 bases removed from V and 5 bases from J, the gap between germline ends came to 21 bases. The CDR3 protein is CAAGFLRDPYGYTF. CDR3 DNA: TGTGCCGCTGGGTTTCTCCGGGACCCATATGGCTACACCTTC.

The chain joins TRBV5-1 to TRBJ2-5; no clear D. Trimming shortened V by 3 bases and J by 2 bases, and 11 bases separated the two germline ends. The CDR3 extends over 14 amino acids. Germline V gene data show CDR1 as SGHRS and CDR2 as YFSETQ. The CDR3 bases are TGCGCCAGCAGCTCGGCGGACGGTCAAGAGACCCAGTACTTC. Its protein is CASSSADGQETQYF.

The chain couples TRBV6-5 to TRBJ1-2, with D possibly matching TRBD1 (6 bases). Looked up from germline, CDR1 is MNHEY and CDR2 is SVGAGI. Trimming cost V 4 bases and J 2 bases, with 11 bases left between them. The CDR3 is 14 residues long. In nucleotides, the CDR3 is TGTGCCAGCAGTTCCGAGACAGGAAACTATGGCTACACCTTC. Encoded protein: CASSSETGNYGYTF.

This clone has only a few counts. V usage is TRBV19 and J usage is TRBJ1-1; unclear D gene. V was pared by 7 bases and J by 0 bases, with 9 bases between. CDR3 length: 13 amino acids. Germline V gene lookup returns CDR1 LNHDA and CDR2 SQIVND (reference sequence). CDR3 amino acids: CASTRTVNTEAFF. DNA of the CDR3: TGTGCCAGTACCAGGACGGTGAACACTGAAGCTTTCTTT. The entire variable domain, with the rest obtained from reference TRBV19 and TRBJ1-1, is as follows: DGGITQSPKYLFRKEGQNVTLSCEQNLNHDAMYWYRQDPGQGLRLIYYSQIVNDFQKGDIAEGYSVSREKKESFPLTVTSAQKNPTAFYLCASTRTVNTEAFFGQGTRLTVV.

The CDR3 reads CASSPLGSRRTDTQYF. The CDR3 nucleotides are TGCGCCAGCAGCCCCCTTGGGTCCAGGAGGACAGATACGCAGTATTTT. The V and J genes are TRBV5-1 and TRBJ2-3, with D perhaps TRBD2 (5 bases). The CDR3 is made up of 16 amino acids. The germline V gene encodes CDR1 SGHRS and CDR2 YFSETQ. The V end was cut by 4 bases, the J end by 3 bases, with 18 bases between. The whole variable domain, filled in from reference TRBV5-1 and TRBJ2-3, reads KAGVTQTPRYLIKTRGQQVTLSCSPISGHRSVSWYQQTPGQGLQFLFEYFSETQRNKGNFPGRFSGRQFSNSRSEMNVSTLELGDSALYLCASSPLGSRRTDTQYFGPGTRLTVL.

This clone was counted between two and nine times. The CDR3 reads CASSADWQGEQFF. The DNA of the CDR3 is TGTGCCAGCAGCGCGGACTGGCAGGGTGAGCAGTTCTTC. V and J are TRBV9 and TRBJ2-1; TRBD1 or TRBD2 may be the D gene (5 bases each). CDR3 size: 13 residues. Germline assignment: CDR1 SGDLS and CDR2 YYNGEE. V lost 3 bases and J lost 9, with 13 bases in between. Drawing the rest from reference TRBV9 and TRBJ2-1, the complete variable domain is DSGVTQTPKHLITATGQRVTLRCSPRSGDLSVYWYQQSLDQGLQFLIQYYNGEERAKGNILERFSAQQFPDLHSELNLSSLELGDSALYFCASSADWQGEQFFGPGTRLTVL.